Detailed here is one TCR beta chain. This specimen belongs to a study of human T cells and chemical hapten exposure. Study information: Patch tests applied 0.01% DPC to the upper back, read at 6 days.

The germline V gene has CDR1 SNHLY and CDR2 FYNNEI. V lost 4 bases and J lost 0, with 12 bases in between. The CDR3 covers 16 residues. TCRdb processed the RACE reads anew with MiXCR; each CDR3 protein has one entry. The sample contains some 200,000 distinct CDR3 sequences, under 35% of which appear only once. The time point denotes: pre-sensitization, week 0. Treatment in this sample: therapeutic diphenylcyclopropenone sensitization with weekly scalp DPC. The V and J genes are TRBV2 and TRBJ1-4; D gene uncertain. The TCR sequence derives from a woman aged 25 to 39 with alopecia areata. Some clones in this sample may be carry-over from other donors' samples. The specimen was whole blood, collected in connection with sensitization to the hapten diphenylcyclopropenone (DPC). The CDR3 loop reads CASSGTGSSTNEKLFF. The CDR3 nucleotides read TGTGCCAGCAGTGGTACCGGGTCCTCAACTAATGAAAAACTGTTTTTT.